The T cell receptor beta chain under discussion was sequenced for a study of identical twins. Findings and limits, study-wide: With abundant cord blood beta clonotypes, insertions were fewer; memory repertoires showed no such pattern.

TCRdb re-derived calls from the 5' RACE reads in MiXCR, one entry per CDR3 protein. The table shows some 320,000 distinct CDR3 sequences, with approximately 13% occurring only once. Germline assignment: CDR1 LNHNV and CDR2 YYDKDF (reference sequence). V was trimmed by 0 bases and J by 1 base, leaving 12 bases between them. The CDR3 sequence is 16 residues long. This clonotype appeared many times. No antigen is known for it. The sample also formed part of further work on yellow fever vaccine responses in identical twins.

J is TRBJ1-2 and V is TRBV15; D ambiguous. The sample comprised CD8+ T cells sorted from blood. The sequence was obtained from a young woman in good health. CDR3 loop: CATSRDRGTVNYGYTF. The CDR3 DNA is TGTGCCACCAGCAGAGATCGTGGAACAGTTAACTATGGCTACACCTTC. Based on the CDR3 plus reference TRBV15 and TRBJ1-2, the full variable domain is DAMVIQNPRYQVTQFGKPVTLSCSQTLNHNVMYWYQQKSSQAPKLLFHYYDKDFNNEADTPDNFQSRRPNTSFCFLDIRSPGLGDTAMYLCATSRDRGTVNYGYTFGSGTRLTVV.